The following is a TCR beta chain sequence with its context. These data belong to a study of blood T cell repertoires in COVID-19. V was pared by 6 bases and J by 6 bases, with 17 bases between. The V gene's germline CDR1 is LNHDA and CDR2 SQIVND (reference sequence). The CDR3 loop spans 15 amino acids. Profiled with immunoSEQ multiplex PCR; TCRdb holds only in-frame clones, not every one. The repertoire consists of roughly 140,000 clones, with approximately 85% occurring once and the leading ten covering just under 3%. This TCR derives from a man aged 50-59 years with acute or convalescent COVID-19. Sequencing was performed on peripheral blood. The chain carries TRBV19 and TRBJ2-2, with a tentative D call TRBD2 (5 bases). In nucleotides, the CDR3 is TGTGCCAGTAGCGGACTGCCCTATTTTCCCGGGGAGCTGTTTTTT. Encoded protein: CASSGLPYFPGELFF.